This TCR beta chain was captured in a study of T-cell memory formation after mild COVID-19 (dated by TCRdb to 2020 to 2023). With respect to the entire study: TCR sequence clusters from the two donors were found to be largely donor specific. Longitudinal TCRalpha and TCRbeta repertoire sequencing tracked T-cell clones expanding and contracting after mild COVID-19 in two donors. The cohort was made up of two young adult volunteers, one female and one male, who were previously healthy. Findings and caveats that apply to the study as a whole: Contracting CD4+ clones were located mainly in the CM and EM memory subsets, whereas CD8+ clones were found to be enriched in EMRA. Clones that contracted from day 15 to 85 showed balanced CD4/CD8 phenotypes, whereas a second wave of clones that expanded from day 15 to 37 leaned towards CD4+. The study covered only a couple of mild cases, and larger cohorts including severe cases with pre-infection samples were considered necessary. Some responding clones were detected in pre-infection memory, suggesting pre-existing cross-reactive memory T cells joined the SARS-CoV-2 response. SARS-CoV-2 specificity of the second-wave clones peaking on day 37 was not confirmed.

Ficoll-Paque density gradient centrifugation was used to isolate PBMCs. With regard to this clonotype: There is no known antigen for this receptor. Per-base quality was not reported, and no clone a single base away is much larger than it.

V and J are trimmed by 8 bases and 0 bases, and the gene matches miss 6 bases of the junction. The CDR3 holds 15 amino acids from the cysteine to the phenylalanine. CDR3 DNA only is kept here, 45 bases in frame from base 1. The germline V gene encodes CDR1 SNHLY and CDR2 FYNNEI. Instrument on record: Illumina NovaSeq 6000. TCRalpha and TCRbeta cDNA libraries were constructed by 5'RACE with constant-segment primers, with sample barcodes and unique molecular identifiers being introduced. Trizol reagent was used to extract RNA from every sample. The libraries were amplified in two PCR steps, and the second step added a second sample barcode and Illumina TruSeq adapters. Libraries were sequenced on an Illumina NovaSeq with 2 x 150 bp paired-end reads. For the original study's pipeline: Reads were demultiplexed and collapsed into UMI-guided consensus sequences with migec v1.2.7. With mixcr v2.1.11, UMI consensuses were aligned to TRA and TRB V and J templates and assembled into clonotypes. Clonotypes were classified as expanded or contracted when called significant by both edgeR and NoisET, with noise models trained on biological replicates. For edgeR calls, the cutoffs were a false discovery rate-adjusted p below 0.01 and a log2 fold-change threshold of 1. PCA with hierarchical clustering of max-normalized trajectories of the 1000 most abundant clonotypes was used as exploratory dynamics analysis. The CD4 or CD8 phenotype of responding clones was assigned using the separately sequenced CD4+ and CD8+ repertoires. In TCRdb, the public reads were trimmed at Q25 with fastp and aligned with MiXCR, with productive beta chains retained. A single entry per CDR3 protein holds the most common genes and DNA from its merged rows. In this record, the V and J calls reflect TCRdb's handling and not the investigators' own analysis. The sample records hundreds of thousands of distinct CDR3 sequences, around a sixth of which are singletons. Jointly, the top ten make up 20% to 25% of the sample.

This chain joins TRBV2 to TRBJ2-4; 8 middle bases align to TRBD1. The sample consisted of PBMCs or a T cell subset sorted from them (not recorded which). The sequence was obtained from a man in his late teens or twenties who had mild COVID-19 (a few samples of this study predate the infection). The sample titles of this study are shuffled in the database, so cell type and time point are left out; the donor was told from shared clones. The bases read TGTGCCAGCCAAGACAGGGGAGGAGCCAAAAACATTCAGTACTTC. Its protein reads: CASQDRGGAKNIQYF. Here the CDR3 is joined to the reference TRBV2 and TRBJ2-4 genes, and the full variable domain is: EPEVTQTPSHQVTQMGQEVILRCVPISNHLYFYWYRQILGQKVEFLVSFYNNEISEKSEIFDDQFSVERPDGSNFTLKIRSTKLEDSAMYFCASQDRGGAKNIQYFGAGTRLSVL.